This TCR beta chain was sequenced for a study of blood T cell repertoires in COVID-19. Overall study context: COVID-19 samples collected from the United States, Italy and Spain covered acute and convalescent phases. Sample material is recorded as cDNA or gDNA derived from T cells, B-cell-depleted T cells, or PBMCs.

V lost 0 bases, J lost 5 bases, and 14 bases lay in between. The germline gives CDR1 SGHRS, CDR2 YFSETQ. This CDR3 has 15 residues. The table lists this clone with a few counts. Repertoires were generated with immunoSEQ multiplex PCR, while TCRdb's copy carries only in-frame clones and drops some. The table shows 20,000 to 25,000 clones, with approximately 88% occurring only once. This clonotype originated in an elderly man with active or convalescent COVID-19. The sequenced sample consisted of peripheral blood. This chain joins TRBV5-1 and TRBJ1-1; tentative D call: TRBD1 (5 bases). CDR3 DNA sequence: TGCGCCAGCAGCTTGGATGGGGGAGCGGGAACTGAAGCTTTCTTT. Protein: CASSLDGGAGTEAFF.